This TCR beta chain was sequenced during a study of post-analysis software for immune sequencing data (dated by TCRdb to about 2015). Regarding the complete study: Disease courses on record covered relapsing-remitting, secondary progressive and progressive-relapsing multiple sclerosis, though some patients had no subtype annotation. The multiple sclerosis patient repertoires were compared with about a dozen previously published healthy control repertoires from donors aged about 6 to 26 years. A subset of samples was prepared in parallel using single-end sample barcoding, then pooled and co-amplified after Illumina adapter ligation.

To prepare the library, PCR was applied. These reads were obtained on an Illumina HiSeq 2500. To reduce PCR and sequencing biases, unique molecular identifiers were built into the TCR beta cDNA libraries. Every 1 to 10 million input T cells yielded some 500,000 cDNA molecules, meaning each molecule approximated one T cell. The patient libraries were prepared and sequenced with the same protocol used for the earlier healthy control dataset. Samples belonging to the same batch were prepared together, multiplexed and sequenced on a shared HiSeq lane. The original methods were these. Raw barcoded reads were processed with MIGEC, discarding single-read molecular identifier groups before consensus assembly and CDR3 extraction. VDJtools was used for post-analysis of the clonotype tables, with diversity normalized by down-sampling every dataset to the smallest sample size. Repertoire overlap clustering matched CDR3 amino acid but not nucleotide sequences to correct batch-related cross-sample contamination. TCRdb trimmed the raw reads at Q25, called clones with MiXCR and kept productive beta chains. Under each unique CDR3 protein, matching rows form one entry showing the most common genes and DNA. The V and J calls here are based on TCRdb, not the publication. This sample lists around 700,000 distinct CDR3 sequences; over 45% were detected once. Approximately 10% of the sample is in the top ten clones.

TCR beta repertoires were profiled from peripheral blood of approximately 13 young patients with multiple sclerosis to demonstrate the VDJtools post-analysis software. The patients with multiple sclerosis were children and adolescents between 6 and 15 years of age. With respect to this clonotype: Its binding antigen is unknown. The junction and the germline gene differ at one end; a read error may be behind it.

The paper's findings and limits, for the study overall: Normalized Chao1 diversity was significantly lower in multiple sclerosis patients than controls, suggesting substantial peripheral T-cell clonal expansion. The multiple sclerosis patient group was slightly younger than the control group. Direct clustering with F measure revealed strong co-clustering of samples prepared in the same batch, which led to a batch-effect correction.

This receptor was identified in a girl aged 2 to 9 with multiple sclerosis. Sequencing used blood.

The base sequence is TGCGCCAGCAGCGAGGGACTAGTAGGCTACGGGCAGTACTTC. It specifies CASSEGLVGYGQYF. The sequence links TRBV5-1 to TRBJ2-7; 8 of the junction bases match TRBD2. CDR1 and CDR2 are read off the germline V gene as SGHRS and YFSETQ. Reading from cysteine to phenylalanine, the CDR3 counts 14 amino acids. The DNA shown is the 42-base CDR3, in frame from base 1.